The 22 T cell receptor beta chains reported below all come from one sample, sequenced in a study of response to subunit inactivated influenza vaccine. TCRdb ran MiXCR on the RT-PCR reads and lists one entry per CDR3 protein. The sample gives 500,000 or so distinct CDR3 sequences, 9.5% to 12% of which show up once; 12% is in the top ten. Specimen: PBMCs from blood, collected 40 to 50 days after vaccination. The receptors originated from a man aged 45-60 years who received an inactivated influenza vaccine.

This clonotype was detected many times. The V gene is TRBV24-1, the J gene TRBJ2-7, with D possibly matching TRBD2 (5 bases). Deletions cut 3 bases from V and 12 bases from J, with 14 bases between. Germline V gene data show CDR1 as KGHDR and CDR2 as SFDVKD. This CDR3 region has 12 residues. DNA for the CDR3: TGTGCCACCAGTGATGAGGGCCAGAGGAGGTACTTC. Residues: CATSDEGQRRYF.

This clonotype was seen a few times. This chain links TRBV4-3 with TRBJ2-3; tentatively, D is TRBD1 or TRBD2 (6 bases each). V gave up 3 bases and J gave up 0 bases, with 10 bases separating them. Germline CDR1 LGHNA, CDR2 YSLEER. The CDR3 totals 15 residues. The CDR3 sequence is CASSHTGASTDTQYF. The CDR3 DNA is TGCGCCAGCAGCCACACGGGGGCGAGCACAGATACGCAGTATTTT.

The chain employs TRBV12-3 or TRBV12-4 and TRBJ1-5; D perhaps matches TRBD1 (5 bases). The CDR3 totals 13 residues. V was shortened by 3 bases and J by 5 bases, with 8 bases between the two germline ends. CDR3 sequence reads: CASSLKGDQPQHF. In nucleotides, the CDR3 is TGTGCCAGCAGTTTGAAAGGGGATCAGCCCCAGCATTTT.

This clonotype was found many times. The chain employs TRBV29-1 and TRBJ2-5; TRBD2 matches 9 bases. With V trimmed by 7 bases and J by 3 bases, 6 bases remained unmatched. The CDR3 is 13 residues long. Germline CDR1 reads SQVTM; CDR2 reads ANQGSEA. CDR3 region: CSARTSEEETQYF. Written as DNA, the CDR3 is TGCAGCGCAAGGACTAGCGAAGAAGAGACCCAGTACTTC.

This clonotype was seen only a few times. The genes are TRBV29-1 and TRBJ1-1; no reliable D call. The ends were cut back, 7 bases at V and 0 bases at J, with 9 bases in the middle. This CDR3 has 12 residues. CDR1 is SQVTM and CDR2 is ANQGSEA in the germline V gene. CDR3 sequence: CSARSLNTEAFF. The CDR3 DNA sequence: TGCAGCGCCCGAAGTTTGAACACTGAAGCTTTCTTT.

This clonotype appeared a few times. The gene calls are TRBV10-3 and TRBJ2-3; either TRBD1 or TRBD2 may supply D (5 bases each). The CDR3 covers 14 residues. Trimming cost V 5 bases and J 1 base, with 10 bases left between them. Germline lookup yields CDR1 ENHRY and CDR2 SYGVKD. The CDR3 here is CAISPPGRTDTQYF. DNA for the CDR3: TGTGCCATCAGTCCACCGGGACGCACAGATACGCAGTATTTT.

This chain uses TRBV27 with TRBJ2-7; a possible D gene is TRBD2 (7 bases). The CDR3 contains 14 residues. The germline gives CDR1 MNHEY, CDR2 SMNVEV (reference sequence). The V end lost 4 bases, the J end lost 2 bases, and 12 bases lay between the germline ends. As DNA, the CDR3 is TGTGCCAGCAGTTATTCGGGGGGCCCCTACGAGCAGTACTTC. It codes for CASSYSGGPYEQYF.

This clonotype came up a few times. V and J are TRBV5-1 and TRBJ2-5, with D tentatively TRBD1 or TRBD2 (6 bases each). V lost 3 bases to trimming and J lost 9 bases, with 21 bases between them. Germline CDR1 and CDR2: SGHRS and YFSETQ. The length of the CDR3 is 15 residues. The CDR3 DNA reads as TGCGCCAGCAGCTATGAACGGGGGCCCTTTCAGGCCCAGTACTTC. Residues: CASSYERGPFQAQYF.

The gene calls are TRBV7-2 and TRBJ1-1; D not certain. V lost 5 bases and J 4 bases, leaving 11 bases between the germline ends. Germline-derived CDR1 and CDR2 are SGHTA and FQGNSA. The CDR3 consists of 13 residues. CDR3 region: CASSASTGTEAFF. The CDR3 bases are TGTGCCAGCAGCGCTAGCACGGGCACTGAAGCTTTCTTT.

In its sample, this clonotype was seen a few times. The chain employs TRBV20-1 and TRBJ1-6; D perhaps matches TRBD1 (5 bases). CDR1 DFQATT and CDR2 SNEGSKA come from the germline V gene (reference sequence). V was shortened by 2 bases and J by 7 bases, with 6 bases between the two germline ends. The CDR3 is made up of 12 amino acids. CDR3 region: CSARRGNSPLHF. CDR3 nucleotides: TGCAGTGCTAGACGGGGGAATTCACCCCTCCACTTT.

There are a few counts of this clonotype. V is TRBV12-3 or TRBV12-4 and J is TRBJ1-2; D not certain. The ends were cut back, 2 bases at V and 0 bases at J, with 13 bases in the middle. This CDR3 has 16 amino acids. The chain's CDR3 is CASSLIGIPANYGYTF. For the CDR3, the DNA is TGTGCCAGCAGTTTAATCGGCATCCCAGCTAACTATGGCTACACCTTC.

The CDR3 here is CASSLTLDTEAFF. CDR3 DNA sequence: TGTGCCAGCAGTCTGACATTGGACACTGAAGCTTTCTTT. The rearrangement links TRBV27 to TRBJ1-1; D call uncertain. CDR1 and CDR2 from the germline V gene are MNHEY and SMNVEV (reference sequence). V dropped 5 bases and J dropped 3 bases, with 10 bases sitting between them. The CDR3 sequence is 13 residues long.

A note on this clonotype: This may stem from a read error, because a much larger clone lies one nucleotide away. This chain joins TRBV6-5 and TRBJ2-1; 14 bases agree with TRBD2. The length of the CDR3 is 18 residues. V lost 4 bases and J lost 12; bases outside the gene matches: 17. Germline V CDR1 and CDR2: MNHEY, SVGAGI. The CDR3 here is CASSLAPGLAGVGYVQFF. CDR3 in DNA: TGTGCCAGCAGTTTGGCCCCGGGACTAGCGGGAGTTGGCTATGTGCAGTTCTTC.

The chain carries TRBV5-5 and TRBJ2-5; 9 bases fit TRBD1. The CDR3 is made up of 14 amino acids. Per germline, CDR1 SGHKS and CDR2 YYEKEE (reference sequence). Germline trimming cut 4 bases from V and 4 bases from J; bases unmatched to any gene: 5. CDR3 sequence reads: CASSLNRGRETQYF. CDR3 nucleotide sequence: TGTGCCAGCAGCCTAAACAGGGGGCGAGAGACCCAGTACTTC.

In its sample, this clonotype was seen many times. The chain links TRBV10-3 to TRBJ1-4; 7 nucleotides line up with TRBD1. With V trimmed by 6 bases and J by 0 bases, 4 bases remained unmatched. CDR1 is ENHRY and CDR2 is SYGVKD in the germline V gene. The CDR3 is made up of 15 amino acids. The CDR3 loop reads CAIRGGQATNEKLFF. CDR3 in DNA: TGTGCCATCAGGGGTGGACAGGCAACTAATGAAAAACTGTTTTTT.

The chain combines TRBV12-3 or TRBV12-4 with TRBJ2-7; 8 bases are shared with TRBD1. The CDR3 loop spans 14 amino acids. V was clipped by 3 bases and J by 4 bases; unmatched bases: 5. The CDR3 bases are TGTGCCAGCAGTTTGCAGGGGGCGATATACGAGCAGTACTTC. Residues: CASSLQGAIYEQYF.

This clonotype was seen repeatedly, ten times or more. The chain joins TRBV21-1 to TRBJ2-2; the table assigns TRBD1, which was not confirmed against the DNA. TRBV21-1 is flagged as a pseudogene. This CDR3 region has 16 residues. For the CDR3, the DNA is TGTGCCAGCAGCAAATCAGGGGATACAGGGGAGGGGGAGCTGTTTTTT. This codes for CASSKSGDTGEGELFF.

In this sample, this clonotype turned up a few times. The chain couples TRBV27 to TRBJ1-1; D possibly corresponds to TRBD1 (5 bases). V lost 2 bases to trimming and J lost 7 bases, with 14 bases between them. Germline lookup yields CDR1 MNHEY and CDR2 SMNVEV (reference sequence). This CDR3 has 14 residues. CDR3 sequence reads: CASSLTGLNREAFF. In DNA form, the CDR3 reads TGTGCCAGCAGTTTAACAGGCCTTAACCGTGAAGCTTTCTTT.

Many counts were recorded for this clonotype. The CDR3 DNA sequence: TGTGCCAGCAGTCGGGACAGGGGCGGCTACACCTTC. It specifies CASSRDRGGYTF. The chain recombines TRBV12-3 or TRBV12-4 with TRBJ1-2, with 10 bases fitting TRBD1. This CDR3 has 12 residues. V shed 5 bases, J shed 8 bases, and the junction held 2 bases outside the gene matches.

In this sample, this clonotype turned up a few times. The rearrangement uses TRBV5-5 and TRBJ2-5, with a possible D match to TRBD1 (7 bases). This CDR3 spans 15 amino acids. CDR1 is SGHKS and CDR2 is YYEKEE in the germline V gene (reference sequence). Trimming shortened V by 3 bases and J by 4 bases, and 16 bases separated the two germline ends. The CDR3 loop reads CASSWTGRRGETQYF. CDR3 in DNA: TGTGCCAGCAGCTGGACAGGCCGGAGGGGAGAGACCCAGTACTTC.

This clonotype has more than one count but fewer than ten. The V and J genes are TRBV6-2 or TRBV6-3 and TRBJ2-3; maybe TRBD2 (7 bases). Germline CDR1 is MNHEY and CDR2 is SVGEGT. Trimming stripped 11 bases from V and 3 bases from J, with 15 bases between. The CDR3 runs to 13 residues. The DNA for the CDR3 is TGTGCCGGTAGGAGGGGGGGTACAGATACGCAGTATTTT. Protein: CAGRRGGTDTQYF.

This clonotype was seen more than once but under ten times. The chain combines TRBV4-3 with TRBJ2-1; a possible D gene is TRBD2 (6 bases). Trimming cost V 0 bases and J 10 bases, with 13 bases left between them. The V gene's germline CDR1 is LGHNA and CDR2 YSLEER. This CDR3 comprises 14 residues. For the CDR3, the DNA is TGCGCCAGCAGCCAAGATACGGCGGGGCGGGAGCAGTTCTTC. This codes for CASSQDTAGREQFF.